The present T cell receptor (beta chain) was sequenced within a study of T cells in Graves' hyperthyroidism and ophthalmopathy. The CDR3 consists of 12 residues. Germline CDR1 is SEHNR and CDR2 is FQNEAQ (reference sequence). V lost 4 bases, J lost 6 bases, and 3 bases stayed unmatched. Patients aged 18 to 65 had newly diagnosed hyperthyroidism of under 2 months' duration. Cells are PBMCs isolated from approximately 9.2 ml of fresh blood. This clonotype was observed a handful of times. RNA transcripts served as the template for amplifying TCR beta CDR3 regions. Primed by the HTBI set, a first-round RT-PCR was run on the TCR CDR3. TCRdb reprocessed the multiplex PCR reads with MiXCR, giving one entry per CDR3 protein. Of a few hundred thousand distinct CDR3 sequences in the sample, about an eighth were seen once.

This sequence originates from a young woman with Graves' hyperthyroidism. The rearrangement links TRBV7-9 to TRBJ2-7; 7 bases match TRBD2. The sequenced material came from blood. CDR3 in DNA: TGTGCCAGCAGCTGGGTAGCGGGCGAGCAGTACTTC. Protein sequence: CASSWVAGEQYF.